The 22 T cell receptor beta chains given below trace back to one sample, sequenced in a study of response to subunit inactivated influenza vaccine. TCRdb analysed the RT-PCR reads with MiXCR anew, one entry per CDR3 protein. The repertoire holds roughly 520,000 distinct CDR3 sequences, roughly 25% seen once, with approximately 2% in the top ten. Sequencing used CD4+ T cells sorted from PBMCs, obtained approximately 5 days after vaccination. These receptors were collected from a man aged 45-65 years who received an inactivated influenza vaccine.

The chain has TRBV14 and TRBJ2-4, with TRBD2 as a possible D gene (5 bases). Trimming shortened V by 4 bases and J by 9 bases, and 13 bases separated the two germline ends. CDR1 and CDR2 from the germline V gene are SGHDN and FVKESK. This CDR3 region has 13 residues. In nucleotides, the CDR3 is TGTGCCAGCAGCCCGAGGGTAGAGGGCATTCAGTACTTC. Residues: CASSPRVEGIQYF. Together with reference TRBV14 and TRBJ2-4, the CDR3 gives the full variable domain: EAGVTQFPSHSVIEKGQTVTLRCDPISGHDNLYWYRRVMGKEIKFLLHFVKESKQDESGMPNNRFLAERTGGTYSTLKVQPAELEDSGVYFCASSPRVEGIQYFGAGTRLSVL.

The rearrangement links TRBV15 to TRBJ1-2, with D perhaps matching TRBD1 (6 bases). V shed 1 base and J shed 8 bases, with 17 bases lying between them. The CDR3 is 15 residues long. Germline V gene sequence: CDR1 LNHNV, CDR2 YYDKDF (reference sequence). The CDR3 DNA reads TGTGCCACCAGCAGAGGAAGGGCAGGGGTTGGCGGCTACACCTTC. This gives the protein CATSRGRAGVGGYTF.

The chain has TRBV24-1 and TRBJ2-1; 11 bases fit TRBD2. Germline lookup yields CDR1 KGHDR and CDR2 SFDVKD. V gave up 7 bases and J gave up 6 bases; unmatched junction bases: 16. The CDR3 runs 18 residues. The CDR3 DNA is TGTGCCACCAGCCCTCCCCCCCTAGCGGGAGGAAGGTTCAATGAGCAGTTCTTC. This sequence encodes CATSPPPLAGGRFNEQFF.

This clonotype was seen a few times. V and J are TRBV9 and TRBJ2-1; D gene uncertain. Deletions cut 0 bases from V and 7 bases from J, with 20 bases between. The length of the CDR3 is 17 residues. Germline assignment: CDR1 SGDLS and CDR2 YYNGEE. The DNA of the CDR3 is TGTGCCAGCAGCGTAGAACCCTGGACGGGCTTAGGGAATGAGCAGTTCTTC. Its translation: CASSVEPWTGLGNEQFF.

The sample holds a few counts of this clonotype. The chain combines TRBV15 with TRBJ2-7; 9 bases fit TRBD1. Trimming at V came to 7 bases and at J to 6 bases, leaving 7 bases not matched to a gene. Germline V gene sequence: CDR1 LNHNV, CDR2 YYDKDF (reference sequence). There are 13 residues in the CDR3. CDR3 sequence reads: CATMGQGKTEQYF. CDR3 nucleotide sequence: TGTGCCACCATGGGACAGGGTAAAACCGAGCAGTACTTC.

The sample holds a few counts of this clonotype. The rearrangement links TRBV7-2 to TRBJ2-3; 9 bases align to TRBD2. Trimming took 2 bases from V and 5 from J; bases not matched to a gene: 8. The CDR3 runs to 16 residues. Germline V gene lookup returns CDR1 SGHTA and CDR2 FQGNSA. The CDR3 bases are TGTGCCAGCAGCTTAAGCGGGGGGACCTATGGAGATACGCAGTATTTT. Amino acids: CASSLSGGTYGDTQYF.

There are many counts of this clonotype. The J gene is TRBJ2-5, the V gene TRBV11-2, with 7 bases aligning to TRBD1. With V trimmed by 5 bases and J by 2 bases, 8 bases remained unmatched. The CDR3 sequence is 15 residues long. CDR1 is SGHAT, CDR2 FQNNGV, per germline. CDR3 sequence: CASSRGQTIQETQYF. The CDR3 bases are TGTGCCAGCAGCCGGGGACAGACCATACAAGAGACCCAGTACTTC.

The chain employs TRBV7-2 and TRBJ2-1; D possibly corresponds to TRBD1 (5 bases). Looked up from germline, CDR1 is SGHTA and CDR2 is FQGNSA. The CDR3 totals 16 residues. Trimming left V 5 bases short and J 3 bases short, with 17 bases between. CDR3 loop: CASSPMPGYDYNEQFF. The CDR3 region has the DNA TGTGCCAGCAGCCCCATGCCAGGGTATGACTACAATGAGCAGTTCTTC.

This rearrangement joins TRBV20-1 to TRBJ2-5, with 12 bases identical to TRBD1. Germline values: CDR1 DFQATT, CDR2 SNEGSKA (reference sequence). The CDR3 contains 14 residues. V dropped 5 bases and J dropped 6; count of bases not matched to a gene: 7. The CDR3 coding sequence is TGCAGTGCTGTTGGGACAGGGGGCGCAAAGACCCAGTACTTC. This encodes CSAVGTGGAKTQYF.

This clonotype was seen a few times. The genes are TRBV12-3 or TRBV12-4 and TRBJ1-4, with a weak D call TRBD1 (5 bases). Trimming took off 6 bases at V and 8 bases at J, with 16 bases between the two ends. The CDR3 consists of 14 residues. The CDR3 is CASRPGTTDEKLFF. The CDR3 DNA is TGTGCCAGCAGACCCGGGACTACCGACGAAAAACTGTTTTTT.

V usage is TRBV21-1 and J usage is TRBJ2-1; the tabulated D call, TRBD2, remains unverified against the DNA. TRBV21-1 is termed a pseudogene. There are 21 residues in the CDR3. CDR3 in amino acids: CASSNRPSGDNRQTQGHEQFF. The DNA of the CDR3 is TGTGCCAGCAGCAATCGTCCTAGCGGGGACAACCGGCAAACCCAGGGGCATGAGCAGTTCTTC.

This clonotype appeared a few times. The rearrangement uses TRBV12-2 and TRBJ1-4; no DNA check was done on the table's D call, TRBD1. TRBV12-2 is termed a pseudogene. This CDR3 is built from 18 residues. In DNA, the CDR3 is TGTGCAAGTCGCTTAGGCCAGACTGGGGCACGGCTTTGGGAAAAACTGTTTTTT. Protein sequence: CASRLGQTGARLWEKLFF.

This clonotype was seen at least ten times. This chain's CDR3 is CASSQDTAAQGANVLTF. As DNA, the CDR3 is TGCGCCAGCAGCCAAGATACGGCAGCCCAAGGGGCCAACGTCCTGACTTTC. The chain employs TRBV4-1 and TRBJ2-6; no firm D call. Germline V lookup: CDR1 MGHRA, CDR2 YSYEKL. Trimming left V 0 bases short and J 4 bases short, with 13 bases between. The CDR3 spans 17 residues.

V and J are TRBV30 and TRBJ1-2; D perhaps matches TRBD1 (5 bases). Looked up from germline, CDR1 is GTSNPN and CDR2 is SVGIG (reference sequence). V was pared by 0 bases and J by 4 bases, with 18 bases between. The CDR3 contains 16 residues. The CDR3 reads CAWSVGVGALGYGYTF. CDR3 DNA: TGTGCCTGGAGTGTAGGAGTTGGGGCTCTTGGCTATGGCTACACCTTC.

This clonotype was seen only a few times. The chain combines TRBV29-1 with TRBJ1-5, with D possibly matching TRBD1 (5 bases). The CDR3 totals 14 residues. The germline V and J ends were trimmed by 4 bases and 0 bases, with 10 bases remaining between them. Germline V gene data show CDR1 as SQVTM and CDR2 as ANQGSEA. This CDR3 is CSVGVGGSNQPQHF. CDR3 nucleotide sequence: TGCAGCGTTGGCGTTGGGGGTAGCAATCAGCCCCAGCATTTT.

V usage is TRBV30 and J usage is TRBJ2-5, with D tentatively TRBD2 (5 bases). V shed 4 bases and J shed 1 base, with 13 bases lying between them. Germline V CDR1 and CDR2: GTSNPN, SVGIG (reference sequence). This CDR3 spans 14 amino acids. CDR3: CAWTRVASQETQYF. The CDR3 bases are TGTGCCTGGACGCGGGTCGCATCCCAAGAGACCCAGTACTTC.

This chain connects TRBV7-2 to TRBJ2-3; TRBD2 matches at 7 bases. Germline CDR1 and CDR2: SGHTA and FQGNSA. The length of the CDR3 is 15 residues. Unmatched junction bases numbered 9, after V lost 5 bases and J lost 4 bases. CDR3 residues: CASSISGFEADTQYF. CDR3 nucleotides: TGTGCCAGCAGCATTAGCGGGTTTGAGGCAGATACGCAGTATTTT.

The J gene is TRBJ2-6, the V gene TRBV5-1; D is unclear. The CDR3 is made up of 16 amino acids. The V end was cut by 2 bases, the J end by 0 bases, with 9 bases between. CDR1 SGHRS and CDR2 YFSETQ come from the germline V gene. CDR3 loop: CASSFTASSGANVLTF. CDR3 DNA sequence: TGCGCCAGCAGCTTCACAGCTAGCTCTGGGGCCAACGTCCTGACTTTC.

The gene calls are TRBV6-1 and TRBJ1-1, with no clear D. V dropped 6 bases and J dropped 1 base, with 12 bases sitting between them. The CDR3 runs to 14 residues. Germline CDR1 reads MNHNS; CDR2 reads SASEGT. The CDR3 bases are TGTGCCAGCAGCTCGGACTGGAAGAACACTGAAGCTTTCTTT. The encoded protein is CASSSDWKNTEAFF.

The chain uses TRBV7-2 and TRBJ2-1, with D possibly matching TRBD2 (7 bases). The length of the CDR3 is 14 residues. The V gene's germline CDR1 is SGHTA and CDR2 FQGNSA. The ends were cut back, 7 bases at V and 7 bases at J, with 17 bases in the middle. The CDR3 nucleotides are TGTGCCAGCACCAGGGCGGGGGCAGGGAATGAGCAGTTCTTC. Protein sequence: CASTRAGAGNEQFF. Drawing the rest from reference TRBV7-2 and TRBJ2-1, the complete variable domain is GAGVSQSPSNKVTEKGKDVELRCDPISGHTALYWYRQSLGQGLEFLIYFQGNSAPDKSGLPSDRFSAERTGGSVSTLTIQRTQQEDSAVYLCASTRAGAGNEQFFGPGTRLTVL.

This clonotype has just a few counts. J is TRBJ2-1 and V is TRBV18; D unresolved. This CDR3 contains 13 residues. Trimming took off 1 base at V and 7 bases at J, with 8 bases between the two ends. Per germline, CDR1 KGHSH and CDR2 LQKENI. The CDR3 spells CASSPRMENEQFF. CDR3 in DNA: TGTGCCAGCTCACCACGAATGGAGAATGAGCAGTTCTTC.

This chain uses TRBV28 with TRBJ1-2, with D hard to call. This CDR3 contains 13 residues. V lost 6 bases, J lost 8 bases, and 16 bases lay in between. Germline loops: CDR1 MDHEN, CDR2 SYDVKM. The CDR3 loop is CASSADNLGGYTF. In nucleotides, the CDR3 is TGTGCCAGCAGCGCCGACAACCTCGGAGGCTACACCTTC.